This TCR beta chain is from a study of regulatory T cells in long-lasting Graves disease. Regarding the study as a whole: When disease was persistent, TRBV28, TRBJ1-2 and TRBJ2-5 were the favored segments. The TCR repertoire of persistent Graves' patients was less diverse than that of newly diagnosed ones.

The CDR3 covers 18 residues. CDR1 is SQVTM and CDR2 is ANQGSEA in the germline V gene. V gave up 1 base and J gave up 3 bases; unmatched junction bases: 16. Notes on this clonotype: Its antigen is unknown.

Sample time point: persistent/refractory GD, antithyroid drugs over 5 years with positive TRAb. TCR sequences were obtained from RNA taken from PBMCs. American Thyroid Association guidelines were used to diagnose Graves' disease. Investigators prepared the TCR beta libraries by applying iRepertoire HTBI primers and Arm-PCR of CDR3 regions. In the authors' methods: 60 to 65 TRBV and some 15 TRBJ segments were identified across samples. From the multiplex PCR reads, TCRdb called clonotypes with MiXCR, one entry per CDR3 protein. None of the V and J calls come from the authors' own analysis; TCRdb made them. Altogether fewer than 400,000 distinct CDR3 sequences are present, roughly 20% being singletons, with the ten largest covering under 25%.

This receptor was obtained from a female donor with Graves disease. The chain employs TRBV29-1 and TRBJ2-7; 9 bases agree with TRBD1. The specimen was peripheral blood mononuclear cells (PBMCs), collected when the disease was refractory, from a patient treated with antithyroid drugs. The CDR3 sequence: CSVEGSDTPGQGIYEQYF. The CDR3 DNA reads TGCAGCGTTGAAGGGTCGGACACCCCGGGACAGGGCATCTACGAGCAGTACTTC.